What follows are 30 T cell receptor beta chains derived from one specimen sequenced in a study of OX40 agonist ivuxolimab in advanced cancers. Assay: immunoSEQ multiplex PCR; the TCRdb copy retains only in-frame clones and omits some. The sample includes 76,000 or so clones, about 89% of them seen just once. The sample here was CD4+ or CD8+ T cells sorted from blood, taken in a trial of the OX40 agonist ivuxolimab. The receptors were gathered from an adult with an advanced solid tumor such as melanoma, head and neck, liver or kidney cancer.

This clone appeared once. The chain employs TRBV9 and TRBJ1-2, with unresolved D. The V gene's germline CDR1 is SGDLS and CDR2 YYNGEE. CDR3 size: 14 residues. Trimming pared 4 bases from V and 8 bases from J, leaving 18 bases between. The CDR3 loop is CASSPTDPNRGYTF. Here the CDR3 DNA reads TGTGCCAGCAGCCCTACGGACCCCAACCGGGGCTACACCTTC.

The chain is built from TRBV12-2 and TRBJ2-7; TRBD2 is the table's D call and was not checked against the DNA. TRBV12-2 is given as a pseudogene. The CDR3 has 18 residues. DNA of the CDR3: TGTGCAAGTCGCTTAAACGGGACTAGCGGGAGGGTATCCTACGAGCAGTACTTC. Amino acids: CASRLNGTSGRVSYEQYF.

There are a few counts of this clone. The rearrangement uses TRBV7-2 and TRBJ1-6; D call uncertain. Looked up from germline, CDR1 is SGHTA and CDR2 is FQGNSA. This CDR3 is built from 13 residues. V gave up 4 bases and J gave up 10 bases, with 11 bases separating them. The CDR3 DNA is TGTGCCAGCAGCTCCCCGGGCCTGTCACCCCTCCACTTT. This sequence encodes CASSSPGLSPLHF.

The V and J genes are TRBV25-1 and TRBJ2-7; D remains unclear. Germline values: CDR1 MGHDK, CDR2 SYGVNS. The CDR3 runs to 15 residues. Trimming pared 5 bases from V and 0 bases from J, leaving 14 bases between. The CDR3 sequence: CASSRTALRSYEQYF. In DNA, the CDR3 is TGTGCCAGCAGTCGGACCGCCCTCCGCTCCTACGAGCAGTACTTC.

The chain uses TRBV9 and TRBJ2-4; possibly TRBD1 for D (5 bases). Per germline, CDR1 SGDLS and CDR2 YYNGEE. This CDR3 spans 17 amino acids. Trimming removed 4 bases at V and 0 bases at J, with 17 bases between. Written as DNA, the CDR3 is TGTGCCAGCAGCACTACTACAGGTCTCGTAGCCAAAAACATTCAGTACTTC. It encodes CASSTTTGLVAKNIQYF.

The rearrangement joins TRBV28 to TRBJ2-7; TRBD2 aligns across 9 bases. The CDR3 spans 14 residues. Germline V lookup: CDR1 MDHEN, CDR2 SYDVKM. V gave up 5 bases and J gave up 4 bases; unmatched junction bases: 6. In DNA form, the CDR3 reads TGTGCCAGCAGTGGGGTAGCGGGGGCTTACGAGCAGTACTTC. Protein: CASSGVAGAYEQYF.

This chain connects TRBV5-1 to TRBJ2-1; D is ambiguous. Deletions cut 0 bases from V and 2 bases from J, with 6 bases between. In germline, CDR1 is SGHRS, CDR2 YFSETQ. The CDR3 has 14 residues. This chain's CDR3 is CASSLAGPYNEQFF. CDR3 DNA sequence: TGCGCCAGCAGCTTGGCCGGGCCCTACAATGAGCAGTTCTTC.

The V and J genes are TRBV27 and TRBJ2-3, with D maybe TRBD2 (6 bases). The germline gives CDR1 MNHEY, CDR2 SMNVEV (reference sequence). This CDR3 spans 15 amino acids. V lost 8 bases to trimming and J lost 0 bases, with 15 bases between them. Here the CDR3 DNA reads TGTGCCAGCTCACCGAACGGGGGTAGCACAGATACGCAGTATTTT. Its protein product is CASSPNGGSTDTQYF.

The V gene is TRBV6-6, the J gene TRBJ2-2; 9 bases are a match to TRBD2. CDR1 MNHNY and CDR2 SVGAGI come from the germline V gene (reference sequence). The CDR3 has 13 residues. The CDR3 DNA reads as TGTGCAGCGGGGCTAGCGGGAAACGGGGAGCTGTTTTTT. It translates to CAAGLAGNGELFF.

The chain links TRBV5-6 to TRBJ2-7; 12 positions agree with TRBD2. The ends lost 3 bases at V and 6 bases at J; junction bases unmatched: 7. The CDR3 covers 15 residues. The germline V gene has CDR1 SGHDT and CDR2 YYEEEE. The CDR3 region has the DNA TGTGCCAGCAGCTCCCTAGCGGGAGGGATCGGCGAGCAGTACTTC. Encoded protein: CASSSLAGGIGEQYF.

This clone has a handful of counts. The rearrangement joins TRBV7-9 to TRBJ2-1, with 14 bases that match TRBD2. After removal of 4 bases from V and 5 bases from J, the junction contained 4 bases not matched to a gene. Germline assignment: CDR1 SEHNR and CDR2 FQNEAQ (reference sequence). This CDR3 is built from 16 residues. CDR3: CASSSPGLAGDNEQFF. For the CDR3, the DNA is TGTGCCAGCAGCTCCCCGGGACTAGCGGGGGACAATGAGCAGTTCTTC. The whole variable domain, filled in from reference TRBV7-9 and TRBJ2-1, reads DTGVSQNPRHKITKRGQNVTFRCDPISEHNRLYWYRQTLGQGPEFLTYFQNEAQLEKSRLLSDRFSAERPKGSFSTLEIQRTEQGDSAMYLCASSSPGLAGDNEQFFGPGTRLTVL.

This clone was observed once. The gene calls are TRBV9 and TRBJ2-2; 11 bases match TRBD2. Trimming cost V 3 bases and J 3 bases; bases outside gene matches: 1. The CDR3 loop spans 15 amino acids. CDR1 and CDR2 from the germline V gene are SGDLS and YYNGEE. The CDR3 sequence: CASSGGLADTGELFF. In DNA form, the CDR3 reads TGTGCCAGCAGCGGGGGACTAGCGGACACCGGGGAGCTGTTTTTT.

This clone has a handful of counts. The V and J genes are TRBV7-2 and TRBJ2-7; D might be TRBD2 (5 bases). Germline V gives CDR1 SGHTA, CDR2 FQGNSA. Trimming took off 5 bases at V and 5 bases at J, with 16 bases between the two ends. The CDR3 contains 14 residues. CDR3 nucleotides: TGTGCCAGCAGCCCCACGAGGGTTAGGGACGAGCAGTACTTC. This sequence encodes CASSPTRVRDEQYF.

This chain links TRBV6-5 with TRBJ2-1, with unresolved D. The CDR3 extends over 13 amino acids. V was trimmed by 2 bases and J by 6 bases, leaving 8 bases between them. The germline V gene has CDR1 MNHEY and CDR2 SVGAGI. The DNA of the CDR3 is TGTGCCAGCAGTTACGCTCCTCGCAATGAGCAGTTCTTC. Translating it yields CASSYAPRNEQFF.

The J gene is TRBJ2-6, the V gene TRBV18; 7 bases align to TRBD1. V dropped 3 bases and J dropped 0; count of bases not matched to a gene: 8. Looked up from germline, CDR1 is KGHSH and CDR2 is LQKENI. The CDR3 length is 18 residues. The CDR3 sequence is CASSPLPGQTSGANVLTF. CDR3 coding DNA: TGTGCCAGCTCACCTCTTCCGGGACAGACCTCTGGGGCCAACGTCCTGACTTTC.

The chain uses TRBV5-1 and TRBJ2-7; TRBD1 might be the D (6 bases). Germline loops: CDR1 SGHRS, CDR2 YFSETQ. V lost 1 base and J 0 bases, leaving 11 bases between the germline ends. This CDR3 is built from 15 residues. Written as DNA, the CDR3 is TGCGCCAGCAGCTTGATCAGGGGATCCTCCTACGAGCAGTACTTC. Residues: CASSLIRGSSYEQYF.

The chain combines TRBV4-1 with TRBJ2-3, with 7 bases aligning to TRBD1. Germline V gene lookup returns CDR1 MGHRA and CDR2 YSYEKL. V was clipped by 0 bases and J by 2 bases; unmatched bases: 5. CDR3 length: 16 residues. CDR3 bases: TGCGCCAGCAGCCAAGAGTCACAGGGGAACACAGATACGCAGTATTTT. It yields the protein CASSQESQGNTDTQYF.

The gene calls are TRBV19 and TRBJ2-1; 8 bases are a match to TRBD2. V shed 4 bases and J 7 bases; nucleotides not matched to a gene: 9. CDR1 and CDR2 (germline): LNHDA, SQIVND (reference sequence). This CDR3 has 15 amino acids. CDR3 sequence reads: CASSKGLEGRNEQFF. In DNA, the CDR3 is TGTGCCAGTAGTAAGGGACTAGAGGGGCGGAATGAGCAGTTCTTC.

J is TRBJ2-3 and V is TRBV7-2, with D perhaps matching TRBD2 (6 bases). V gave up 5 bases and J gave up 6 bases, with 18 bases separating them. The CDR3 loop spans 15 amino acids. CDR1 is SGHTA and CDR2 is FQGNSA in the germline V gene. CDR3 nucleotides: TGTGCCAGCAGCAAGGGTGCGGGATATGGGGATACGCAGTATTTT. Its translation: CASSKGAGYGDTQYF.

J is TRBJ1-1 and V is TRBV28, with D possibly TRBD1 on 5 matching bases. Germline V lookup: CDR1 MDHEN, CDR2 SYDVKM. The ends were cut back, 8 bases at V and 1 base at J, with 11 bases in the middle. This CDR3 contains 13 residues. Here the CDR3 DNA reads TGTGCCAGCTTTGGGGCGCCGAACACTGAAGCTTTCTTT. Protein sequence: CASFGAPNTEAFF. Full variable domain (outside the CDR3, taken from reference TRBV28 and TRBJ1-1): DVKVTQSSRYLVKRTGEKVFLECVQDMDHENMFWYRQDPGLGLRLIYFSYDVKMKEKGDIPEGYSVSREKKERFSLILESASTNQTSMYLCASFGAPNTEAFFGQGTRLTVV.

The chain employs TRBV7-6 and TRBJ1-1; maybe TRBD1 (6 bases). This CDR3 contains 17 residues. V was clipped by 5 bases and J by 2 bases, with 21 bases between them. Germline loops: CDR1 SGHVS, CDR2 FNYEAQ. The CDR3 loop is CASSPYVAPDSNTEAFF. The CDR3 DNA sequence: TGTGCCAGCAGCCCCTATGTTGCCCCGGACAGCAACACTGAAGCTTTCTTT.

The chain carries TRBV2 and TRBJ2-3, with D possibly being TRBD2 (7 bases). Germline V gives CDR1 SNHLY, CDR2 FYNNEI. The CDR3 is 17 amino acids. V lost 2 bases to trimming and J lost 0 bases, with 15 bases between them. CDR3 region: CASSEFIGGGSTDTQYF. CDR3 DNA: TGTGCCAGCAGTGAATTTATTGGCGGGGGCAGCACAGATACGCAGTATTTT.

The chain uses TRBV4-2 and TRBJ1-2; D perhaps matches TRBD1 (5 bases). Trimming left V 11 bases short and J 3 bases short, with 13 bases between. Germline V gives CDR1 LGHNA, CDR2 YNFKEQ. The CDR3 is made up of 12 amino acids. This CDR3 is CAGAREDYGYTF. The DNA of the CDR3 is TGTGCCGGTGCCAGGGAAGACTATGGCTACACCTTC.

This rearrangement joins TRBV2 to TRBJ2-7, with 8 bases lining up with TRBD2. V shed 7 bases and J 4 bases; nucleotides not matched to a gene: 12. Germline lookup yields CDR1 SNHLY and CDR2 FYNNEI. There are 15 residues in the CDR3. This CDR3 is CASKAQGLVNYEQYF. The CDR3 bases are TGTGCCAGCAAGGCCCAGGGACTAGTGAATTACGAGCAGTACTTC.

This chain joins TRBV6-1 and TRBJ1-2; tentative D call: TRBD1 (6 bases). Trimming pared 2 bases from V and 6 bases from J, leaving 13 bases between. This CDR3 comprises 14 residues. CDR1 is MNHNS, CDR2 SASEGT, per germline. DNA of the CDR3: TGTGCCAGCAGTGAAAGGGGGGTGCGGAATGGCTACACCTTC. Amino acid sequence: CASSERGVRNGYTF.

The chain couples TRBV5-1 to TRBJ1-1; TRBD1 matches 9 bases. This CDR3 has 13 residues. With 0 bases clipped from V and 8 bases from J, the junction kept 2 bases outside the gene matches. Germline V lookup: CDR1 SGHRS, CDR2 YFSETQ. The DNA for the CDR3 is TGCGCCAGCAGCTTGGCCGGACAGGGGGAAGCTTTCTTT. The encoded protein is CASSLAGQGEAFF.

The chain joins TRBV10-3 to TRBJ1-4; the match to TRBD1 covers 10 bases. With 2 bases clipped from V and 1 base from J, the junction kept 1 base outside the gene matches. The CDR3 is made up of 16 amino acids. Germline loops: CDR1 ENHRY, CDR2 SYGVKD. CDR3 sequence (DNA): TGTGCCATCAGTGAGGGGACAGGGGAAACTAATGAAAAACTGTTTTTT. This codes for CAISEGTGETNEKLFF.

The chain employs TRBV18 and TRBJ2-2; maybe TRBD1 (6 bases). This CDR3 spans 16 amino acids. The V and J ends lost 3 bases and 0 bases respectively, with 11 bases between them. Germline CDR1 and CDR2: KGHSH and LQKENI. The CDR3 here is CASSPNTGTNTGELFF. The CDR3 nucleotides are TGTGCCAGCTCACCGAACACAGGGACGAACACCGGGGAGCTGTTTTTT.

This rearrangement joins TRBV6-1 to TRBJ2-1; 7 nucleotides match TRBD2. The CDR3 runs 15 residues. Germline V gives CDR1 MNHNS, CDR2 SASEGT. The ends lost 2 bases at V and 2 bases at J; junction bases unmatched: 3. The CDR3, as DNA: TGTGCCAGCAGTGAACAAAGCGGGACCTACAATGAGCAGTTCTTC. Protein: CASSEQSGTYNEQFF.

The rearrangement links TRBV4-2 to TRBJ1-5; D not certain. Germline V gives CDR1 LGHNA, CDR2 YNFKEQ. V was clipped by 0 bases and J by 6 bases, with 12 bases between them. The CDR3 is made up of 15 amino acids. CDR3 amino acids: CASSQDGQAVQPQHF. CDR3 coding DNA: TGTGCCAGCAGCCAAGACGGCCAGGCGGTTCAGCCCCAGCATTTT.